Listed below are T cell receptor beta chains from one sample, sequenced in a study of cytomegalovirus exposure and HLA in healthy donors. Sequencing used immunoSEQ multiplex PCR; TCRdb keeps in-frame clones, though not all of them. The table lists around 150,000 clones, 60% to 80% of them singletons. The sequenced sample was PBMCs. The receptor source for this set is a young man in good health and CMV-seropositive. Both conserved end residues are part of each CDR3. The order of the fields is CDR3 protein, CDR3 DNA, clone size, D gene, V gene, J gene. A D gene is named only where the DNA matches it firmly. Part of the rows lack a size; the others show once, few, many or a class for expanded clones.

cdr3_aa: CASSLAEVGTEAFF
cdr3_nt: TGTGCCAGCAGCTTAGCGGAGGTTGGTACTGAAGCTTTCTTT
clone_size: few
d_call: -
v_call: TRBV11-1
j_call: TRBJ1-1

cdr3_aa: CASSLIGVGTEAFF
cdr3_nt: TGTGCCAGCAGCTTAATCGGGGTCGGCACTGAAGCTTTCTTT
clone_size: -
d_call: -
v_call: TRBV7-2
j_call: TRBJ1-1

cdr3_aa: CASSLGGTSDQPQHF
cdr3_nt: TGTGCCAGCAGCTTGGGCGGGACCTCTGATCAGCCCCAGCATTTT
clone_size: -
d_call: -
v_call: TRBV5-4
j_call: TRBJ1-5

cdr3_aa: CASSPLVPGAPDTQYF
cdr3_nt: TGCGCCAGCAGCCCGCTCGTGCCAGGGGCCCCAGATACGCAGTATTTT
clone_size: -
d_call: -
v_call: TRBV5-1
j_call: TRBJ2-3

cdr3_aa: CASSSGQPNQPQHF
cdr3_nt: TGTGCCAGCAGCTCCGGACAGCCGAATCAGCCCCAGCATTTT
clone_size: few
d_call: -
v_call: TRBV28
j_call: TRBJ1-5

cdr3_aa: CASSDSTGSGNTIYF
cdr3_nt: TGTGCCAGCAGTGACTCGACGGGGTCCGGAAACACCATATATTTT
clone_size: -
d_call: -
v_call: TRBV6-4
j_call: TRBJ1-3

cdr3_aa: CAISEGTGKGSNQPQHF
cdr3_nt: TGTGCCATCAGTGAGGGGACAGGGAAGGGTAGCAATCAGCCCCAGCATTTT
clone_size: once
d_call: TRBD1
v_call: TRBV10-3
j_call: TRBJ1-5

cdr3_aa: CASSIELAEAFF
cdr3_nt: TGTGCCAGTAGTATAGAACTGGCTGAAGCTTTCTTT
clone_size: -
d_call: -
v_call: TRBV19
j_call: TRBJ1-1

cdr3_aa: CAWRQRLFGTEAFF
cdr3_nt: TGTGCCTGGCGACAGCGCCTTTTCGGCACTGAAGCTTTCTTT
clone_size: -
d_call: -
v_call: TRBV30
j_call: TRBJ1-1

cdr3_aa: CASSVDSGSRGKETQYF
cdr3_nt: TGTGCCAGCAGCGTAGACTCAGGGTCGCGGGGGAAAGAGACCCAGTACTTC
clone_size: -
d_call: TRBD2
v_call: TRBV9
j_call: TRBJ2-5

cdr3_aa: CASWAGEQFF
cdr3_nt: TGTGCCTCCTGGGCGGGTGAGCAGTTCTTC
clone_size: few
d_call: -
v_call: TRBV6-6
j_call: TRBJ2-1

cdr3_aa: CASISGTSRVNEQFF
cdr3_nt: TGTGCCAGCATCAGTGGGACTAGCCGAGTCAATGAGCAGTTCTTC
clone_size: -
d_call: TRBD2
v_call: TRBV5-6
j_call: TRBJ2-1

cdr3_aa: CASSQGTLGATTDTQYF
cdr3_nt: TGCGCCAGCAGCCAGGGGACCTTGGGGGCCACCACAGATACGCAGTATTTT
clone_size: -
d_call: -
v_call: TRBV4-1
j_call: TRBJ2-3